These T cell receptor beta chains were read from a single sample in a study of blood T cell repertoires in COVID-19. Produced via immunoSEQ multiplex PCR; TCRdb's table is partial and in-frame only. The table includes around 360,000 clones, approximately 89% detected once. Sequenced: peripheral blood. The source of these receptors is a woman in her 30s with COVID-19, enrolled during active disease. The conserved cysteine and the conserved F or W are not part of the CDR3 here.

TRBV4-2,ASSQDLRVAGGYT
TRBV10-3,AISATSSDEQY
TRBV16,ASSLIAEGELF
TRBV6-4,ASRAGKTSSGYT
TRBV7-2,ASSGRQVPEAF
TRBV7-7,ASSLGLSVEQF
TRBV15,ATTPSGFRHTGELF
TRBV5-5,ASSLASGRTYEQY
TRBV30,AWSPTKQGSYEQY
TRBV7-9,ASSLHGGAGDTQY
TRBV4-2,ASSQDQSGQEETQY
TRBV28,ASSIPGVAKNIQY
TRBV7-2,ASSSLAHYEQY
TRBV2,ATLTGGGTEAF
TRBV2,ASSRGFTTSGRAGDTQY
TRBV14,ASSHWTGGISGGTDTQY
TRBV15,ATSRDSPSTGELF
TRBV7-2,ASSYDGLAGTDTQY
TRBV3-1/TRBV3-2,ASSQLRDRGTEAF
TRBV25-1,ASSEHEGLADYSYEQY
TRBV28,ASSLPHRGYGPQPQH
TRBV7-3,ASSRGSQETQY
TRBV5-1,ASSSPSGRAYEQY
TRBV24-1,ATSGGAPAQKF
TRBV30,AWMGGALHEQY
TRBV5-1,ASSFDRGSDGYT